The 25 T cell receptor beta chains presented below share a single source sample, sequenced in a study of shared clonotypes between healthy human individuals. In the naive CD8 group, cells lacked CD45RO and were positively selected for CCR7, so terminally differentiated effector memory CD45RA+ cells were left out. Libraries were prepared by immunoSEQ multiplex PCR; TCRdb keeps only in-frame clonotypes and omits some of them. The data hold hundreds of thousands of clones, with 85% to 95% observed a single time. The sequenced sample consisted of naive CD8+ T cells sorted from blood. These receptors originate from a woman in her twenties or thirties in good health.

The chain employs TRBV19 and TRBJ2-5, with 9 positions matching TRBD2. The junction had 13 bases not matched to a gene; V was cut back by 0 bases and J by 11 bases. Germline CDR1 reads LNHDA; CDR2 reads SQIVND (reference sequence). This CDR3 has 16 residues. The chain's CDR3 is CASSIDDSGSSREQYF. CDR3 DNA: TGTGCCAGTAGTATAGATGATAGCGGGAGTTCGAGGGAGCAGTACTTC.

The CDR3 DNA reads TGCGCCAGCAGCCAGCTTAGGGATTCACCCCTCCACTTT. Translated: CASSQLRDSPLHF. This chain connects TRBV4-1 to TRBJ1-6; D not certain. The germline gives CDR1 MGHRA, CDR2 YSYEKL. This CDR3 contains 13 residues. Trimming removed 3 bases from V and 8 bases from J, with 8 bases in between.

The chain has TRBV4-1 and TRBJ2-7; TRBD2 might be the D (5 bases). The V end was cut by 6 bases, the J end by 0 bases, with 12 bases between. The CDR3 covers 14 residues. The V gene's germline CDR1 is MGHRA and CDR2 YSYEKL. Written as DNA, the CDR3 is TGCGCCAGCAGTCTCAGCGGAAACTCCTACGAGCAGTACTTC. This gives the protein CASSLSGNSYEQYF.

V gene TRBV5-8 combines with J gene TRBJ2-7; no clear D. Trimming removed 1 base from V and 0 bases from J, with 8 bases in between. This CDR3 has 14 residues. CDR1 and CDR2 from the germline V gene are SGHTS and YDEGEE. CDR3 DNA: TGTGCCAGCAGCTTGTATAGGATCTCCTACGAGCAGTACTTC. Translated: CASSLYRISYEQYF. The variable domain in full, completed from reference TRBV5-8 and TRBJ2-7, reads EAGVTQSPTHLIKTRGQQATLRCSPISGHTSVYWYQQALGLGLQFLLWYDEGEERNRGNFPPRFSGRQFPNYSSELNVNALELEDSALYLCASSLYRISYEQYFGPGTRLTVT.

This chain joins TRBV7-9 and TRBJ1-3, with a possible D match to TRBD1 (6 bases). The CDR3 has 15 residues. The germline V gene encodes CDR1 SEHNR and CDR2 FQNEAQ (reference sequence). V gave up 7 bases and J gave up 0 bases, with 13 bases separating them. The DNA for the CDR3 is TGTGCCAGCAAGAGACAGGAGGACTCTGGAAACACCATATATTTT. It specifies CASKRQEDSGNTIYF.

This chain links TRBV27 with TRBJ2-7, with 9 bases fitting TRBD1. Germline CDR1 reads MNHEY; CDR2 reads SMNVEV (reference sequence). This CDR3 is built from 15 residues. Trimming cost V 5 bases and J 3 bases; bases outside gene matches: 8. The CDR3, as DNA: TGTGCCAGCAGTATGACAGGGGGAGATTACTACGAGCAGTACTTC. Protein: CASSMTGGDYYEQYF.

The chain carries TRBV5-1 and TRBJ2-7; D call uncertain. The germline V and J ends were trimmed by 0 bases and 3 bases, with 10 bases remaining between them. Germline V gene lookup returns CDR1 SGHRS and CDR2 YFSETQ. The CDR3 spans 14 residues. CDR3 loop: CASSLGLEFYEQYF. The CDR3 DNA reads TGCGCCAGCAGCTTGGGGCTAGAGTTCTACGAGCAGTACTTC.

About this clone: The identical CDR3 is also encoded by other nucleotide sequences in the sample. V is TRBV29-1 and J is TRBJ2-1; D is ambiguous. Germline lookup yields CDR1 SQVTM and CDR2 ANQGSEA. Trimming shortened V by 4 bases and J by 4 bases, and 5 bases separated the two germline ends. The CDR3 contains 11 residues. CDR3 sequence: CSVAPYNEQFF. CDR3 sequence (DNA): TGCAGCGTTGCCCCTTACAATGAGCAGTTCTTC.

The chain links TRBV6-4 to TRBJ2-3; perhaps TRBD2 as D (6 bases). The germline V gene encodes CDR1 MRHNA and CDR2 SNTAGT. V gave up 5 bases and J gave up 4 bases, with 19 bases separating them. The length of the CDR3 is 16 residues. In nucleotides, the CDR3 is TGTGCCAGCAGTCCCGCGGGACCAGAGGTTGCAGATACGCAGTATTTT. Protein: CASSPAGPEVADTQYF.

V gene TRBV5-6 combines with J gene TRBJ2-7, with 9 positions matching TRBD2. Germline V gene lookup returns CDR1 SGHDT and CDR2 YYEEEE. V was clipped by 4 bases and J by 7 bases; unmatched bases: 12. The CDR3 spans 15 residues. CDR3: CASSQAGTSLWEQYF. The CDR3, as DNA: TGTGCCAGCAGCCAGGCCGGGACTAGCTTATGGGAGCAGTACTTC.

The V call is TRBV2, the J call TRBJ2-1; 11 nucleotides line up with TRBD2. Germline V gene sequence: CDR1 SNHLY, CDR2 FYNNEI. This CDR3 spans 18 amino acids. The junction had 9 bases not matched to a gene; V was cut back by 5 bases and J by 0 bases. This CDR3 is CASSTGTSGASSYNEQFF. The CDR3 DNA follows: TGTGCCAGCAGTACCGGGACTAGCGGCGCCAGCTCCTACAATGAGCAGTTCTTC.

This chain uses TRBV4-1 with TRBJ1-6; possibly TRBD1 for D (5 bases). Trimming stripped 1 base from V and 3 bases from J, with 16 bases between. The CDR3 loop spans 18 amino acids. Germline CDR1 reads MGHRA; CDR2 reads YSYEKL. The CDR3 reads CASSQGRAGASYNSPLHF. Here the CDR3 DNA reads TGCGCCAGCAGCCAAGGACGAGCTGGGGCGAGCTATAATTCACCCCTCCACTTT.

As concerns this clone: The sample carries other DNA sequences with the same CDR3. The chain joins TRBV9 to TRBJ2-1; a possible D gene is TRBD2 (6 bases). CDR3 length: 15 amino acids. Germline V gene data show CDR1 as SGDLS and CDR2 as YYNGEE. Deletions cut 0 bases from V and 2 bases from J, with 9 bases between. CDR3 nucleotides: TGTGCCAGCAGCGTAGCCGGGACTCCCTACAATGAGCAGTTCTTC. Translation gives CASSVAGTPYNEQFF.

This chain links TRBV2 with TRBJ2-1; D is ambiguous. The CDR3 has 12 residues. CDR1 is SNHLY, CDR2 FYNNEI, per germline. V was cut by 6 bases and J by 8 bases, with 11 bases left in between. In nucleotides, the CDR3 is TGTGCCAGCAGGCCGCTCTGGGATGAGCAGTTCTTC. Translated, it gives CASRPLWDEQFF.

This rearrangement joins TRBV7-9 to TRBJ2-7; 13 positions agree with TRBD2. Germline V gives CDR1 SEHNR, CDR2 FQNEAQ (reference sequence). Unmatched junction bases numbered 8, after V lost 5 bases and J lost 4 bases. The CDR3 has 16 residues. CDR3 DNA: TGTGCCAGCAGCACCCCGACTAGCGGGAGGTTTTACGAGCAGTACTTC. This codes for CASSTPTSGRFYEQYF.

The chain recombines TRBV28 with TRBJ1-5; perhaps TRBD1 as D (5 bases). The CDR3 runs to 17 residues. Germline CDR1 is MDHEN and CDR2 is SYDVKM. Trimming removed 2 bases from V and 1 base from J, with 15 bases in between. The CDR3 here is CASSLISGPGSNQPQHF. The CDR3 DNA is TGTGCCAGCAGTTTAATTTCAGGGCCTGGGAGCAATCAGCCCCAGCATTTT.

The chain uses TRBV27 and TRBJ2-7; 12 positions match TRBD2. This CDR3 comprises 16 residues. V lost 6 bases, J lost 1 base, and 7 bases stayed unmatched. Looked up from germline, CDR1 is MNHEY and CDR2 is SMNVEV (reference sequence). The CDR3 spells CASSKILAGGSYEQYF. As DNA, the CDR3 is TGTGCCAGCAGCAAAATTCTAGCGGGAGGGTCCTACGAGCAGTACTTC.

The chain carries TRBV5-1 and TRBJ2-5; TRBD2 aligns across 7 bases. The J call could be wrong; TRBJ2-7 is a better fit for the DNA end. The CDR3 contains 12 residues. Germline assignment: CDR1 SGHRS and CDR2 YFSETQ. This CDR3 is CASSLSGGEQYF. The CDR3 DNA sequence: TGCGCCAGCAGCTTATCGGGGGGCGAGCAGTACTTC.

The chain links TRBV28 to TRBJ2-3, with a tentative D call TRBD2 (6 bases). The CDR3 contains 15 residues. Trimming took off 2 bases at V and 0 bases at J, with 9 bases between the two ends. Germline V gives CDR1 MDHEN, CDR2 SYDVKM. CDR3 in amino acids: CASSLTGTSTDTQYF. CDR3 in DNA: TGTGCCAGCAGTTTAACCGGGACTAGCACAGATACGCAGTATTTT.

The sample holds one count of this clone. This sequence joins TRBV19 and TRBJ2-7; 9 bases match TRBD2. The CDR3 spans 15 residues. Unmatched junction bases numbered 9, after V lost 5 bases and J lost 4 bases. Germline CDR1 LNHDA, CDR2 SQIVND (reference sequence). CDR3 bases: TGTGCCAGTAGTTTCAATGTAGCGGGGGTTTACGAGCAGTACTTC. Amino acid sequence: CASSFNVAGVYEQYF.

The gene calls are TRBV27 and TRBJ2-1, with 7 bases that match TRBD2. Germline trimming cut 9 bases from V and 5 bases from J; bases unmatched to any gene: 13. The CDR3 totals 15 residues. Germline CDR1 reads MNHEY; CDR2 reads SMNVEV (reference sequence). The CDR3 loop reads CASAWGLQVNNEQFF. CDR3 DNA sequence: TGTGCCAGTGCTTGGGGACTACAAGTAAACAATGAGCAGTTCTTC.

The chain links TRBV4-1 to TRBJ1-3; D not certain. The CDR3 spans 15 residues. Germline loops: CDR1 MGHRA, CDR2 YSYEKL. Trimming shortened V by 2 bases and J by 3 bases, and 11 bases separated the two germline ends. CDR3 region: CASSQSDAGGNTIYF. The CDR3 DNA reads TGCGCCAGCAGCCAATCGGACGCTGGTGGAAACACCATATATTTT.

The chain is built from TRBV4-1 and TRBJ1-1, with D possibly TRBD1 on 6 matching bases. The germline gives CDR1 MGHRA, CDR2 YSYEKL. The CDR3 loop spans 14 amino acids. Trimming took off 5 bases at V and 2 bases at J, with 12 bases between the two ends. This CDR3 is CASSKGGGNTEAFF. As DNA, the CDR3 is TGCGCCAGCAGCAAGGGGGGGGGCAACACTGAAGCTTTCTTT.

The V and J genes are TRBV19 and TRBJ1-2; no firm D call. Trimming stripped 6 bases from V and 4 bases from J, with 12 bases between. In germline, CDR1 is LNHDA, CDR2 SQIVND (reference sequence). This CDR3 spans 13 amino acids. In DNA, the CDR3 is TGTGCCAGTAGCAAAACAGAGATCTATGGCTACACCTTC. It encodes CASSKTEIYGYTF.

The rearrangement joins TRBV28 to TRBJ1-5; D is undetermined. There are 14 residues in the CDR3. Germline-derived CDR1 and CDR2 are MDHEN and SYDVKM. V was clipped by 6 bases and J by 0 bases, with 9 bases between them. The CDR3 here is CASRHSYSNQPQHF. The CDR3 DNA is TGTGCCAGCAGACATTCATATAGCAATCAGCCCCAGCATTTT.